This is a list of T cell receptor beta chains from one sample in a study of tumor-infiltrating lymphocytes in primary liver carcinoma. Using its own MiXCR run on the multiplex PCR reads, TCRdb lists one record per CDR3 protein. The sample shows more than 150,000 distinct CDR3 sequences, 50% to 75% of them seen only once. Sequencing input: peripheral blood. These receptors came from a middle-aged man with primary liver carcinoma and hepatitis B virus infection. CDR3s include the opening cysteine and the closing phenylalanine or tryptophan. The D gene is left open where the match is weak. Some rows mark clone size as missing; the rest say once, few, many or name a class of expanded clone.

>NA|many|TRBV11-1|TRBJ1-1|14
CASSATGGNTEAFF
TGTGCCAGCAGCGCTACAGGAGGGAACACTGAAGCTTTCTTT
>TRBD1|once|TRBV7-9|TRBJ1-4|15
CASSSPGTGNEKLFF
TGTGCCAGCAGCTCCCCCGGGACAGGGAATGAAAAACTGTTTTTT
>TRBD1|NA|TRBV30|TRBJ2-7|14
CAWSGIDRGREQYF
TGTGCCTGGAGCGGCATAGACAGGGGGCGCGAGCAGTACTTC
>TRBD2|NA|TRBV6-2/TRBV6-3|TRBJ2-1|17
CASSRPVGAGGRGEQFF
TGTGCCAGCAGCCGACCCGTGGGAGCGGGAGGCAGGGGCGAGCAGTTCTTC
>TRBD2|NA|TRBV5-4|TRBJ2-3|15
CDSSPGLAGEDTQYF
TGTGACAGCAGCCCGGGGTTAGCGGGAGAAGATACGCAGTATTTT
>TRBD1|few|TRBV6-5|TRBJ2-5|14
CASSRDRGQEIQYF
TGTGCCAGCAGCCGGGACAGGGGACAAGAGATCCAGTACTTC
>NA|few|TRBV10-3|TRBJ2-1|15
CAISESKSPHNEQFF
TGTGCCATCAGTGAGTCGAAAAGTCCCCACAATGAGCAGTTCTTC
>NA|few|TRBV29-1|TRBJ1-2|11
CSVGEEDGYTF
TGCAGCGTTGGGGAAGAGGACGGCTACACCTTC
>NA|NA|TRBV5-4|TRBJ2-2|15
CASSPFSGDTGELSF
TGTGCCAGCAGCCCTTTTAGCGGAGACACCGGGGAGCTGTCTTTT
>TRBD1|many|TRBV11-2|TRBJ2-7|13
CASSMGQGREQYF
TGTGCCAGCAGCATGGGACAGGGGAGGGAGCAGTACTTC
>TRBD1|NA|TRBV11-2|TRBJ2-7|14
CASSSPDRGNEQYF
TGTGCCAGCAGCTCCCCTGACAGGGGGAACGAGCAGTACTTC
>NA|NA|TRBV7-9|TRBJ2-7|14
CASKGVGDSYEQYF
TGTGCCAGCAAGGGGGTGGGGGACTCCTACGAGCAGTACTTC
>NA|many|TRBV6-5|TRBJ2-5|14
CASSYSTGPGTQYF
TGTGCCAGCAGTTACTCCACCGGCCCCGGGACCCAGTACTTC
>TRBD1|many|TRBV29-1|TRBJ2-7|13
CSAGGQGRKEQYF
TGCAGCGCCGGGGGACAGGGACGGAAAGAGCAGTACTTC